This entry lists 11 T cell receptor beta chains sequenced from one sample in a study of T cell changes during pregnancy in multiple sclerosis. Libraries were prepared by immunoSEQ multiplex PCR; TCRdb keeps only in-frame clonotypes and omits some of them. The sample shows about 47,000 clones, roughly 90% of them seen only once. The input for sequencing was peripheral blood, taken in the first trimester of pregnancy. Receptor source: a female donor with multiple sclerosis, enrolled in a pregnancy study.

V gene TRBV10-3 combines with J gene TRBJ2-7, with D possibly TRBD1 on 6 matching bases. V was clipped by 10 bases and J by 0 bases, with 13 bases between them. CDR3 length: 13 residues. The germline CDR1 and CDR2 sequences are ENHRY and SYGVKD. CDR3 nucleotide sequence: TGTGCCACGGCAGGGGATTCCTCCTACGAGCAGTACTTC. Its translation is CATAGDSSYEQYF.

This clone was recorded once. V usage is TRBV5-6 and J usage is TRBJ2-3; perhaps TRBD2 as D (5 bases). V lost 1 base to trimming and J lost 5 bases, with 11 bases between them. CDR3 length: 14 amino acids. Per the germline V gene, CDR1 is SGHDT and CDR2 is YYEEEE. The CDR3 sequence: CASSLTSSGDTQYF. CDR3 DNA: TGTGCCAGCAGCTTGACTAGTAGTGGAGATACGCAGTATTTT.

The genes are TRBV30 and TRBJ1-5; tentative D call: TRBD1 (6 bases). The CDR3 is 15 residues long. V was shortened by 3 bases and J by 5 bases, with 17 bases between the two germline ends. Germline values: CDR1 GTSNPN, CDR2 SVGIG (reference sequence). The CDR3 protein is CAWRPVGGRDQPQHF. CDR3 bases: TGTGCCTGGAGGCCGGTGGGGGGGCGTGATCAGCCCCAGCATTTT.

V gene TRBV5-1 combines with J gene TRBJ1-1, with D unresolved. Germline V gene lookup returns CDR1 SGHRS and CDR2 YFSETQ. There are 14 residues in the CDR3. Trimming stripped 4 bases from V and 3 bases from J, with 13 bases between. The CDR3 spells CASSPAPGDTEAFF. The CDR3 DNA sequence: TGCGCCAGCAGCCCTGCCCCGGGAGACACTGAAGCTTTCTTT.

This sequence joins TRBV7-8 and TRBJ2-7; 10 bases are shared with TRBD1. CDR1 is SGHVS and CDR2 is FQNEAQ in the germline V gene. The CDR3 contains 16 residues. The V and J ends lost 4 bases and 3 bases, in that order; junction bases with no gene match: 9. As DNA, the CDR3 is TGTGCCAGCAGCTCCACCGGGACAGGGGACTTCTACGAGCAGTACTTC. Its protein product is CASSSTGTGDFYEQYF.

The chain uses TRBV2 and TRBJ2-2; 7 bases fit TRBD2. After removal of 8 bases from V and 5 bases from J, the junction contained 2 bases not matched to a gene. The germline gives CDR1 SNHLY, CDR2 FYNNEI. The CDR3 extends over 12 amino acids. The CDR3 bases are TGTGCCAGCGTCGGGGGGACCGGGGAGCTGTTTTTT. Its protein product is CASVGGTGELFF.

CDR3 sequence reads: CASSLVLGAEQFF. CDR3 DNA: TGCGCCAGCAGCTTGGTTTTGGGGGCCGAGCAGTTCTTC. V and J are TRBV5-1 and TRBJ2-1; D possibly corresponds to TRBD1 (6 bases). The CDR3 is 13 amino acids. Trimming shortened V by 0 bases and J by 10 bases, and 11 bases separated the two germline ends. Germline CDR1 SGHRS, CDR2 YFSETQ.

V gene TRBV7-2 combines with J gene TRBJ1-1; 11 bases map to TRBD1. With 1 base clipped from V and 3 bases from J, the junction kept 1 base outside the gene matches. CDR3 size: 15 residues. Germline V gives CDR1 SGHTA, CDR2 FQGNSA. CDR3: CASSLGDRGDTEAFF. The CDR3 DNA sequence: TGTGCCAGCAGCTTAGGGGACAGGGGGGACACTGAAGCTTTCTTT.

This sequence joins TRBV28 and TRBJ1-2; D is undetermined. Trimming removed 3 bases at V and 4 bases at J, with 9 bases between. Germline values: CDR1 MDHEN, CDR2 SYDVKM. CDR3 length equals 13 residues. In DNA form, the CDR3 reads TGTGCCAGCAGTTTCGCGCAGGCCTATGGCTACACCTTC. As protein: CASSFAQAYGYTF.

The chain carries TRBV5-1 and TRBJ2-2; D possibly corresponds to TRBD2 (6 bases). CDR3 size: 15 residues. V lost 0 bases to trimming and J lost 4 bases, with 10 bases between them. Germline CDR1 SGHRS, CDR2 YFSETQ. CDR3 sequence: CASSLAGEVTGELFF. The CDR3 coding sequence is TGCGCCAGCAGCTTGGCGGGGGAGGTCACCGGGGAGCTGTTTTTT. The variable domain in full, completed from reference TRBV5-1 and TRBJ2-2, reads KAGVTQTPRYLIKTRGQQVTLSCSPISGHRSVSWYQQTPGQGLQFLFEYFSETQRNKGNFPGRFSGRQFSNSRSEMNVSTLELGDSALYLCASSLAGEVTGELFFGEGSRLTVL.

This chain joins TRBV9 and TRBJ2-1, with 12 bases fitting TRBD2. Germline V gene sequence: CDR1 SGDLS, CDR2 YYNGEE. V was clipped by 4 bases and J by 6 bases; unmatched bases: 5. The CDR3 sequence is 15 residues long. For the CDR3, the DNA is TGTGCCAGCAGCTCACTAGCGGGGGGCCCCAATGAGCAGTTCTTC. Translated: CASSSLAGGPNEQFF. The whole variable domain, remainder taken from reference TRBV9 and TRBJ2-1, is DSGVTQTPKHLITATGQRVTLRCSPRSGDLSVYWYQQSLDQGLQFLIQYYNGEERAKGNILERFSAQQFPDLHSELNLSSLELGDSALYFCASSSLAGGPNEQFFGPGTRLTVL.